The 8 T cell receptor beta chains presented below share a single source sample, sequenced in a study of blood T cell repertoires in COVID-19. Clones were sequenced by immunoSEQ multiplex PCR, and TCRdb holds only the in-frame ones, with some missing. The data show roughly 440,000 clones, roughly 88% seen once. The sample was peripheral blood. The origin of the receptors is a woman aged 45 to 65 with COVID-19, enrolled during active disease.

The chain joins TRBV7-9 to TRBJ1-1; D is possibly TRBD1 (5 bases). The V end was cut by 0 bases, the J end by 9 bases, with 17 bases between. Per germline, CDR1 SEHNR and CDR2 FQNEAQ (reference sequence). This CDR3 has 15 amino acids. CDR3 in DNA: TGTGCCAGCAGCTTAGCGGGGCAGGACGGCAGGCAAGCTTTCTTT. Translation gives CASSLAGQDGRQAFF.

This rearrangement joins TRBV28 to TRBJ2-1; TRBD2 matches at 12 bases. This CDR3 has 14 residues. CDR1 is MDHEN and CDR2 is SYDVKM in the germline V gene. V dropped 5 bases and J dropped 7; count of bases not matched to a gene: 3. CDR3 loop: CASSLAGGINEQFF. The CDR3 bases are TGTGCCAGCAGTCTAGCGGGGGGGATAAATGAGCAGTTCTTC.

The genes are TRBV7-8 and TRBJ2-7, with D possibly being TRBD2 (6 bases). Per the germline V gene, CDR1 is SGHVS and CDR2 is FQNEAQ. The V end was cut by 3 bases, the J end by 4 bases, with 19 bases between. The CDR3 extends over 16 amino acids. CDR3 nucleotide sequence: TGTGCCAGCAGCTTGAGAAATCGGGACTCAGCATACGAGCAGTACTTC. Amino acid sequence: CASSLRNRDSAYEQYF.

CDR3 in amino acids: CASSQEARIGTGELFF. The CDR3 nucleotides read TGTGCCAGCAGCCAAGAAGCCCGAATCGGGACCGGGGAGCTGTTTTTT. The chain uses TRBV3-1 (or the pseudogene TRBV3-2) and TRBJ2-2; D gene ambiguous. The CDR3 is 16 amino acids. Germline lookup yields CDR1 LGHDT and CDR2 YNNKEL (reference sequence). V was shortened by 0 bases and J by 5 bases, with 13 bases between the two germline ends.

This clone occurred a few times. V gene TRBV12-3 or TRBV12-4 combines with J gene TRBJ2-3; the D is unclear. V lost 8 bases and J lost 0, with 9 bases in between. The length of the CDR3 is 13 residues. CDR3 nucleotide sequence: TGTGCCAGCTCCCGGGTTAGCACAGATACGCAGTATTTT. Translated: CASSRVSTDTQYF.

This sequence joins TRBV6-2 or TRBV6-3 and TRBJ2-2; TRBD1 might be the D (6 bases). Trimming pared 2 bases from V and 5 bases from J, leaving 15 bases between. This CDR3 is built from 16 residues. The germline V gene has CDR1 MNHEY and CDR2 SVGEGT. The CDR3 bases are TGTGCCAGCAGTTACATTGCCCCCGACAGGACCGGGGAGCTGTTTTTT. It codes for CASSYIAPDRTGELFF.

The rearrangement uses TRBV12-3 or TRBV12-4 and TRBJ2-2; no clear D. This CDR3 has 13 residues. Between the trimmed V and J ends, which lost 6 bases and 9 bases, there was a span of 14 bases. DNA of the CDR3: TGTGCCAGCAGCCTTAGAAGTGGTTGGGAGCTGTTTTTT. This sequence encodes CASSLRSGWELFF.

V gene TRBV4-1 combines with J gene TRBJ1-4; 8 bases map to TRBD1. Germline V gene data show CDR1 as MGHRA and CDR2 as YSYEKL. Trimming took 0 bases from V and 7 from J; bases not matched to a gene: 16. The CDR3 is 19 amino acids. The CDR3 spells CASSQDPGQDRILGEKLFF. For the CDR3, the DNA is TGCGCCAGCAGCCAAGATCCGGGACAGGATCGAATTTTGGGTGAAAAACTGTTTTTT.